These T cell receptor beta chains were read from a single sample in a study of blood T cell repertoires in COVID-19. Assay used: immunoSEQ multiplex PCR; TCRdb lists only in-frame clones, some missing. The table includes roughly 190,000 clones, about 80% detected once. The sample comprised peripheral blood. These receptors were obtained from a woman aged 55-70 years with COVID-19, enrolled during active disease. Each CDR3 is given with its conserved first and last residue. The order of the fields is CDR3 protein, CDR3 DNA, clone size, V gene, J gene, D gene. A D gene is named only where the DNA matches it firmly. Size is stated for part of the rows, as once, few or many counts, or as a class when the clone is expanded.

CDR3: CASRGDRENGYTF
DNA: TGCGCCAGCAGAGGCGACAGGGAGAACGGCTACACCTTC
size: .
V: TRBV5-1
J: TRBJ1-2
D: TRBD1

CDR3: CASHLRGGTEAFF
DNA: TGTGCCAGCCACCTCAGGGGTGGCACTGAAGCTTTCTTT
size: few
V: TRBV6-5
J: TRBJ1-1
D: .

CDR3: CASSLCHRGRETQYF
DNA: TGTGCCAGCAGCTTATGTCACCGCGGTCGAGAGACCCAGTACTTC
size: .
V: TRBV11-3
J: TRBJ2-5
D: .

CDR3: CASSRPGAPNYGYTF
DNA: TGTGCCAGCAGTCGGCCAGGGGCCCCTAACTATGGCTACACCTTC
size: .
V: TRBV6-5
J: TRBJ1-2
D: .

CDR3: CASSYTSYPNTEAFF
DNA: TGTGCCAGCAGTTACACTTCTTACCCTAACACTGAAGCTTTCTTT
size: few
V: TRBV6-5
J: TRBJ1-1
D: .

CDR3: CASSRSGEGEQYF
DNA: TGCGCCAGCAGCAGGTCAGGGGAAGGCGAGCAGTACTTC
size: .
V: TRBV5-1
J: TRBJ2-7
D: .

CDR3: CASSPGLAGVDEQYF
DNA: TGTGCCAGCAGCCCGGGACTAGCGGGAGTCGACGAGCAGTACTTC
size: .
V: TRBV5-4
J: TRBJ2-7
D: TRBD2

CDR3: CASSQDGGGTDTQYF
DNA: TGCGCCAGCAGCCAAGACGGAGGGGGCACAGATACGCAGTATTTT
size: .
V: TRBV4-1
J: TRBJ2-3
D: .

CDR3: CASSGQADGELFF
DNA: TGTGCCAGCAGTGGACAGGCCGACGGGGAGCTGTTTTTT
size: .
V: TRBV6-2/TRBV6-3
J: TRBJ2-2
D: TRBD1

CDR3: CASSLRELSTDTQYF
DNA: TGTGCCAGCAGCTTACGGGAGCTCAGCACAGATACGCAGTATTTT
size: once
V: TRBV7-2
J: TRBJ2-3
D: .

CDR3: CSVEAGLSHTF
DNA: TGCAGCGTTGAAGCGGGACTATCGCACACCTTC
size: .
V: TRBV29-1
J: TRBJ1-2
D: .

CDR3: CASSQGKGDELYGYTF
DNA: TGTGCCAGCAGCCAAGGAAAGGGGGACGAACTGTATGGCTACACCTTC
size: once
V: TRBV4-2
J: TRBJ1-2
D: .

CDR3: CANSRTSGSTDTQYF
DNA: TGTGCCAACAGCCGGACTAGCGGGAGCACAGATACGCAGTATTTT
size: once
V: TRBV6-4
J: TRBJ2-3
D: TRBD2

CDR3: CASRLTGENQPQHF
DNA: TGTGCCAGTAGGCTAACAGGGGAAAATCAGCCCCAGCATTTT
size: .
V: TRBV19
J: TRBJ1-5
D: TRBD1

CDR3: CASSYVRPRGTDTQYF
DNA: TGTGCCAGCAGTTACGTGCGGCCCAGGGGCACAGATACGCAGTATTTT
size: .
V: TRBV6-2/TRBV6-3
J: TRBJ2-3
D: .

CDR3: CASRLGQGRTEAFF
DNA: TGTGCCAGCAGATTAGGACAGGGACGGACTGAAGCTTTCTTT
size: once
V: TRBV7-2
J: TRBJ1-1
D: TRBD1

CDR3: CASSFPRQARHSNQPQHF
DNA: TGTGCCAGCAGTTTCCCTCGACAGGCGAGACATAGCAATCAGCCCCAGCATTTT
size: .
V: TRBV28
J: TRBJ1-5
D: .

CDR3: CASSPGPRDFDKWGYEQYF
DNA: TGTGCCAGCTCACCAGGCCCAAGGGACTTCGACAAATGGGGGTACGAGCAGTACTTC
size: .
V: TRBV18
J: TRBJ2-7
D: .

CDR3: CASSYVGRGTDTQYF
DNA: TGTGCCAGCAGTTACGTCGGCAGGGGCACAGATACGCAGTATTTT
size: .
V: TRBV6-6
J: TRBJ2-3
D: .

CDR3: CASSSLDRAREQYF
DNA: TGTGCCAGCAGTTCCTTGGACAGGGCTAGGGAGCAGTACTTC
size: .
V: TRBV28
J: TRBJ2-7
D: TRBD1

CDR3: CASSRSSGANVLTF
DNA: TGTGCCAGCAGTCGCAGCTCTGGGGCCAACGTCCTGACTTTC
size: .
V: TRBV27
J: TRBJ2-6
D: .

CDR3: CASSGDTGPHQPQHF
DNA: TGTGCCAGCAGCGGCGACACAGGGCCCCATCAGCCCCAGCATTTT
size: .
V: TRBV6-2/TRBV6-3
J: TRBJ1-5
D: .

CDR3: CAISPRDRGLNEQFF
DNA: TGTGCCATTTCTCCCCGGGACAGGGGGCTGAATGAGCAGTTCTTC
size: .
V: TRBV10-3
J: TRBJ2-1
D: TRBD1

CDR3: CASTSIVGPSPLHF
DNA: TGTGCCAGCACTTCGATAGTGGGCCCCTCACCCCTCCACTTT
size: few
V: TRBV28
J: TRBJ1-6
D: .

CDR3: CASSPVGGDGETQYF
DNA: TGCGCCAGCAGCCCAGTTGGGGGGGACGGAGAGACCCAGTACTTC
size: .
V: TRBV4-3
J: TRBJ2-5
D: TRBD2

CDR3: CASSLTAAPDTQYF
DNA: TGTGCCAGCAGCTTAACAGCGGCACCAGATACGCAGTATTTT
size: .
V: TRBV7-3
J: TRBJ2-3
D: .

CDR3: CASSVAVGRGIGGYTF
DNA: TGTGCCAGCAGCGTAGCCGTCGGCAGGGGGATAGGGGGCTACACCTTC
size: .
V: TRBV9
J: TRBJ1-2
D: TRBD1

CDR3: CASSVTAGVLEKLFF
DNA: TGTGCCAGCAGCGTTACCGCGGGGGTTTTAGAAAAACTGTTTTTT
size: .
V: TRBV3-1/TRBV3-2
J: TRBJ1-4
D: .

CDR3: CASSPNRGQNNYGYTF
DNA: TGTGCCAGCTCACCAAACAGGGGGCAAAATAACTATGGCTACACCTTC
size: .
V: TRBV18
J: TRBJ1-2
D: TRBD1

CDR3: CSVAYGGGSYNEQFF
DNA: TGCAGCGTGGCATATGGGGGAGGAAGCTACAATGAGCAGTTCTTC
size: .
V: TRBV29-1
J: TRBJ2-1
D: .

CDR3: CASSPSTGRLEKLFF
DNA: TGCGCCAGCAGCCCCTCGACAGGTCGGTTGGAAAAACTGTTTTTT
size: .
V: TRBV5-1
J: TRBJ1-4
D: .

CDR3: CASSPLGGIQPQHF
DNA: TGTGCCAGCTCACCACTTGGGGGCATTCAGCCCCAGCATTTT
size: .
V: TRBV18
J: TRBJ1-5
D: .

CDR3: CASSQANTEAFF
DNA: TGTGCCAGCAGTCAAGCGAACACTGAAGCTTTCTTT
size: .
V: TRBV5-4
J: TRBJ1-1
D: .

CDR3: CASSLNDSPQPNGNQPQHF
DNA: TGTGCCAGCAGCTTAAACGACAGTCCACAACCGAACGGCAATCAGCCCCAGCATTTT
size: .
V: TRBV7-3
J: TRBJ1-5
D: .

CDR3: CASSQVGTPSYEQYF
DNA: TGTGCCAGCAGTCAAGTGGGGACACCCTCCTACGAGCAGTACTTC
size: .
V: TRBV27
J: TRBJ2-7
D: .

CDR3: CASSIEWGRDQPQHF
DNA: TGTGCCAGTAGTATAGAATGGGGGCGAGATCAGCCCCAGCATTTT
size: few
V: TRBV19
J: TRBJ1-5
D: .

CDR3: CASSLGTARSEKLFF
DNA: TGTGCCAGCAGCTTGGGGACAGCCCGGAGTGAAAAACTGTTTTTT
size: .
V: TRBV11-2
J: TRBJ1-4
D: TRBD1